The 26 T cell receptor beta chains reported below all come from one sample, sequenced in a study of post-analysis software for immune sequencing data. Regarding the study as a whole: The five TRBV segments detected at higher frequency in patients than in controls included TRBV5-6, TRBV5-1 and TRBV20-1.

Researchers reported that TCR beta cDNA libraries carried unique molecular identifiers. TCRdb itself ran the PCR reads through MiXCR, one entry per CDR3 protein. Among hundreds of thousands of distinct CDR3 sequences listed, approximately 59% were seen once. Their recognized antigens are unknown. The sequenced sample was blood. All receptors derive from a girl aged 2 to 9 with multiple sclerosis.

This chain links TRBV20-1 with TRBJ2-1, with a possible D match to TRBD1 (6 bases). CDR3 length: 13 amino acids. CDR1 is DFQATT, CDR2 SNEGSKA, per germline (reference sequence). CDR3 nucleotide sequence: TGCAGCTCTAGGGGGAGCTCCTACAATGAGCAGTTCTTC. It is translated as CSSRGSSYNEQFF.

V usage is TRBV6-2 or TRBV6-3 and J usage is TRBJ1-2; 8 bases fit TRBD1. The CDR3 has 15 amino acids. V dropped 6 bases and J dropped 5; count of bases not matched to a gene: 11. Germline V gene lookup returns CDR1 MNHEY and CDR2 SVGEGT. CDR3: CASSHGQGAEYGYTF. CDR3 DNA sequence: TGTGCCAGCAGCCACGGTCAGGGGGCAGAGTATGGCTACACCTTC.

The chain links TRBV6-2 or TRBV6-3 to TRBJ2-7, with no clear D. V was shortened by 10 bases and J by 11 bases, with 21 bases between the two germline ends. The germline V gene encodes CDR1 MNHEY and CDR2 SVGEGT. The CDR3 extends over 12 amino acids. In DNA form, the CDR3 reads TGTGCCACGAGCCGAGGTGGTACTTGGGAGTACTTC. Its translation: CATSRGGTWEYF.

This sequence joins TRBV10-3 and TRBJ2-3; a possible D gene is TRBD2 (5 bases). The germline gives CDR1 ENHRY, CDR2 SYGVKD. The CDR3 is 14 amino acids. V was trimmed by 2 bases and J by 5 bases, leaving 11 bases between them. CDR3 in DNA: TGTGCCATCAGTGAGCCGAGGGTGGGAGATACGCAGTATTTT. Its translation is CAISEPRVGDTQYF.

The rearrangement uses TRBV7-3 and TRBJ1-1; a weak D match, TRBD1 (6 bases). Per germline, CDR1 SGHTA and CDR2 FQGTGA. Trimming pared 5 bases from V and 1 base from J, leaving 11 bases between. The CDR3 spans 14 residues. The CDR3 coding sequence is TGTGCCAGCAGCCAGGGGTGGCCGAACACTGAAGCTTTCTTT. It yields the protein CASSQGWPNTEAFF.

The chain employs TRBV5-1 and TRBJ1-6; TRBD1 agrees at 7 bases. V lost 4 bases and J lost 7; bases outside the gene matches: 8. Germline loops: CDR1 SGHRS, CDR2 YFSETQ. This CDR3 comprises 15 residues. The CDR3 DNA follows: TGCGCCAGCAGCCAAGGGGACAGCCAAAATTCACCCCTCCACTTT. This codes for CASSQGDSQNSPLHF.

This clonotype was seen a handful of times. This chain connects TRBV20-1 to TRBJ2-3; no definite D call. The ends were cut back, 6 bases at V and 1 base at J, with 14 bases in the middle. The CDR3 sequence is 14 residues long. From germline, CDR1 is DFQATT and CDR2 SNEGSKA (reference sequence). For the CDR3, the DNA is TGCAGTGCCTTGACCGAACTCGGCACAGATACGCAGTATTTT. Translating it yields CSALTELGTDTQYF.

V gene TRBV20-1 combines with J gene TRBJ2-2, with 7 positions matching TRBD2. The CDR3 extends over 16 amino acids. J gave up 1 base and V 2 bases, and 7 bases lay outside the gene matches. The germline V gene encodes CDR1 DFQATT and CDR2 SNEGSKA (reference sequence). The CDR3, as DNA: TGCAGTGCTAGACCCCCGGGGGGATTGAACACCGGGGAGCTGTTTTTT. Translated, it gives CSARPPGGLNTGELFF.

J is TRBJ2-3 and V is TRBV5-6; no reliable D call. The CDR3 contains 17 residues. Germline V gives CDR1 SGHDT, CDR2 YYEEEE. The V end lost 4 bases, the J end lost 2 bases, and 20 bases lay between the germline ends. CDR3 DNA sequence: TGTGCCAGCAGCCCGGTTGAGATCGGACCCCACACAGATACGCAGTATTTT. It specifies CASSPVEIGPHTDTQYF.

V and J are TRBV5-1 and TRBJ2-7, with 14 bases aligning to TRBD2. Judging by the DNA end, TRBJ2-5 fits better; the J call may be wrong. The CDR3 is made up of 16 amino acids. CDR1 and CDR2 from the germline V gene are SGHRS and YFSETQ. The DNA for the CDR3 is TGCGCCAGCAGCTTGCCGACTAGCGGGAGGGGAGAGACCCAGTACTTC. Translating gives CASSLPTSGRGETQYF.

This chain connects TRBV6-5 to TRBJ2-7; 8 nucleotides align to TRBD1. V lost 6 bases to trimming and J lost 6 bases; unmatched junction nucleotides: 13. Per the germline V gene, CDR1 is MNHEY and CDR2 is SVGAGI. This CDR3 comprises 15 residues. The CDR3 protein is CASRRGTGRNSEQYF. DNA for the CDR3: TGTGCCAGCAGGAGAGGGACAGGCCGCAACTCCGAGCAGTACTTC.

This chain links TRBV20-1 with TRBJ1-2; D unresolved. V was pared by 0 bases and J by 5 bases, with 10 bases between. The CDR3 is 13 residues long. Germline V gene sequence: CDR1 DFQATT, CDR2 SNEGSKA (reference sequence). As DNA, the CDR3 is TGCAGTGCTAGAGATCCGGGCAGGTATGGCTACACCTTC. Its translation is CSARDPGRYGYTF.

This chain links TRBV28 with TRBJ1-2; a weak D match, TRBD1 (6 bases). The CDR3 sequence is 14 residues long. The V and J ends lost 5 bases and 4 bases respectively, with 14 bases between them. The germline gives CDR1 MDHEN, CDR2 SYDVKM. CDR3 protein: CASSLLGQTYGYTF. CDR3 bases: TGTGCCAGCAGTCTATTAGGACAGACCTATGGCTACACCTTC.

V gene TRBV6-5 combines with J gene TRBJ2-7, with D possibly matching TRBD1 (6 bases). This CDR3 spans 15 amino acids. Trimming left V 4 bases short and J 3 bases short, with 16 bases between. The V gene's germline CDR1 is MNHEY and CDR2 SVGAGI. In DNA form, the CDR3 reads TGTGCCAGCAGTTTCCTTGGGACACCCCTCTACGAGCAGTACTTC. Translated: CASSFLGTPLYEQYF.

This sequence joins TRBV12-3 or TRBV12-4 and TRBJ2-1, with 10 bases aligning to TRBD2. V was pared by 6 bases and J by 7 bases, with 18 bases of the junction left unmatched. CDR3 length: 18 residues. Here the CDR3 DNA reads TGTGCCAGCAGCACAAAATGGGAAGGAGCGGGGGGGCAAAATGAGCAGTTCTTC. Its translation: CASSTKWEGAGGQNEQFF.

DNA for the CDR3: TGTGCCAGCAGGCGACGGACGAGTGGGGCTGAAGCTTTCTTT. This translates into CASRRRTSGAEAFF. J is TRBJ1-1 and V is TRBV12-3 or TRBV12-4; D is uncertain. The CDR3 has 14 amino acids. Trimming removed 6 bases at V and 6 bases at J, with 17 bases between.

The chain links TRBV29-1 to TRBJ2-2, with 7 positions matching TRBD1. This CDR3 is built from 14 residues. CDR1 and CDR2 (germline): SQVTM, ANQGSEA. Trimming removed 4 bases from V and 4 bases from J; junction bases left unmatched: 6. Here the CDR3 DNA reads TGCAGCGTTGCACAGGGGAGACGCACCGGGGAGCTGTTTTTT. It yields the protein CSVAQGRRTGELFF.

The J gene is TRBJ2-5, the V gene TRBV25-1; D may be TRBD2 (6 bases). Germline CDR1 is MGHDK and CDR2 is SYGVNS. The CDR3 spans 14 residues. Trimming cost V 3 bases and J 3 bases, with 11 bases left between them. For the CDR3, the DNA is TGTGCCAGCAGTGAGTTCACGGGGGAAGAGACCCAGTACTTC. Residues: CASSEFTGEETQYF.

Written as DNA, the CDR3 is TGTGCCAGCAGTTCCCTCGGGACAGGATACAATGAGCAGTTCTTC. Amino acid sequence: CASSSLGTGYNEQFF. This sequence joins TRBV27 and TRBJ2-1; 8 bases map to TRBD1. Germline V CDR1 and CDR2: MNHEY, SMNVEV (reference sequence). J was trimmed by 4 bases and V by 4 bases; bases with no gene match: 6. The CDR3 is 15 amino acids.

The CDR3 coding sequence is TGTGCCAGCAGCCAAGAGGTGGGCGGCACTGAAGCTTTCTTT. This translates into CASSQEVGGTEAFF. V and J are TRBV3-1 and TRBJ1-1; the D is unclear. Germline V CDR1 and CDR2: LGHDT, YNNKEL (reference sequence). This CDR3 is 14 amino acids long. Trimming took 0 bases from V and 4 from J, leaving 9 bases between them.

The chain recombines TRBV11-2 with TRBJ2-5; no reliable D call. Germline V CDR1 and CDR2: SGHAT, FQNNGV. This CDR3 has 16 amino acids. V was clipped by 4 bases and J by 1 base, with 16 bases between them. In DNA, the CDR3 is TGTGCCAGCAGCTCCCCGGCGCAGCAAGTCCAAGAGACCCAGTACTTC. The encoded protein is CASSSPAQQVQETQYF. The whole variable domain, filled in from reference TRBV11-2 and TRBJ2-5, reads EAGVAQSPRYKIIEKRQSVAFWCNPISGHATLYWYQQILGQGPKLLIQFQNNGVVDDSQLPKDRFSAERLKGVDSTLKIQPAKLEDSAVYLCASSSPAQQVQETQYFGPGTRLLVL.

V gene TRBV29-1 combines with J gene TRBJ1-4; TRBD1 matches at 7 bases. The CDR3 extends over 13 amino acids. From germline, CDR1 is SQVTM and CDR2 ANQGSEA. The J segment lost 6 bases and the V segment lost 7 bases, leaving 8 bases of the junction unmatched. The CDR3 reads CSGQGGGDEKLFF. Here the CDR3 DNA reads TGCAGCGGTCAGGGGGGGGGCGATGAAAAACTGTTTTTT.

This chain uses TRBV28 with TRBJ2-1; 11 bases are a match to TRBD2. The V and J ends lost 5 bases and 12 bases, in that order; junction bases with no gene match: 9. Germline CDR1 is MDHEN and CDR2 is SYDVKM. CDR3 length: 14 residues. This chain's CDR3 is CASSPTSGRSTQFF. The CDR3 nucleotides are TGTGCCAGCAGTCCAACTAGCGGGAGATCAACGCAGTTCTTC.

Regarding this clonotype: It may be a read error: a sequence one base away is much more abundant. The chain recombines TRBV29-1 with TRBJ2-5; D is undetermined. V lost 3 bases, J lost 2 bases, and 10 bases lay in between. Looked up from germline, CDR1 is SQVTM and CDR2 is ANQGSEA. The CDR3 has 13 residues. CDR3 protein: CSVDGCAQETQYF. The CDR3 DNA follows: TGCAGCGTTGATGGCTGTGCTCAAGAGACCCAGTACTTC.

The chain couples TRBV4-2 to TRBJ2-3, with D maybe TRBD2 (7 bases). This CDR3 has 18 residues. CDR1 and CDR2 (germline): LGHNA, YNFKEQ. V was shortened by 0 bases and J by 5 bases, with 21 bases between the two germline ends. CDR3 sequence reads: CASSQDWLWGGLVDTQYF. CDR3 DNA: TGTGCCAGCAGCCAAGATTGGTTGTGGGGGGGCCTGGTAGATACGCAGTATTTT.

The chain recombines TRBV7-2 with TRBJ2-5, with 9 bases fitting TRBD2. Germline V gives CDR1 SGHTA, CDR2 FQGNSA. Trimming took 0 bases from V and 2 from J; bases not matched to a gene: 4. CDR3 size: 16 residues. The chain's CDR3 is CASSLAAGGLQETQYF. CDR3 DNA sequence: TGTGCCAGCAGCTTAGCGGCGGGGGGGCTTCAAGAGACCCAGTACTTC.